This entry lists 2 T cell receptor beta chains sequenced from one sample in a study of T-cell memory formation after mild COVID-19. TCRdb re-called the 5' RACE reads through MiXCR, storing one row per CDR3 protein. The sample carries over 40,000 distinct CDR3 sequences, 10% to 15% recorded once. The sample taken for sequencing was PBMCs or a T cell subset sorted from them (not recorded which). These receptors were obtained from a young man who had mild COVID-19 (a few samples of this study predate the infection). Cell type and time point are not known.

This sequence joins TRBV7-2 and TRBJ2-1, with 10 bases that match TRBD2. Unmatched junction bases numbered 14, after V lost 4 bases and J lost 2 bases. There are 19 residues in the CDR3. Germline loops: CDR1 SGHTA, CDR2 FQGNSA. CDR3 DNA: TGTGCCAGCAGCTATGGGGGACAGATCGGACTAGCGGCCTACAATGAGCAGTTCTTC. The encoded protein is CASSYGGQIGLAAYNEQFF.

The CDR3 loop is CASSWTGTNYGYTF. The DNA for the CDR3 is TGTGCCAGCAGTTGGACAGGAACTAACTATGGCTACACCTTC. This chain links TRBV12-3 or TRBV12-4 with TRBJ1-2; 7 bases align to TRBD1. Trimming removed 4 bases from V and 0 bases from J; junction bases left unmatched: 2. The CDR3 is made up of 14 amino acids.